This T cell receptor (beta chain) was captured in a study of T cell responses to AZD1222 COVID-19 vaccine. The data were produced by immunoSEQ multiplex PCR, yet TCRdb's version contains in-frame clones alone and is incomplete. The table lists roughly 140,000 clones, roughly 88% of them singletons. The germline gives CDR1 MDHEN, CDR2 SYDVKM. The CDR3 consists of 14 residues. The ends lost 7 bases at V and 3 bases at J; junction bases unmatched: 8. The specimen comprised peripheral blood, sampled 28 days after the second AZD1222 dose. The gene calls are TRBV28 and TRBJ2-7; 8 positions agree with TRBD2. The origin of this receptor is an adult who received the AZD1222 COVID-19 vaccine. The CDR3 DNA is TGTGCCAGCATCCCCGGGGGGGCGATCTACGAGCAGTACTTC. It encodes CASIPGGAIYEQYF.